Described below is a single TCR beta chain sequence and its context. This entry belongs to a study of blood T cell repertoires in COVID-19. The data were produced by immunoSEQ multiplex PCR, yet TCRdb's version contains in-frame clones alone and is incomplete. The table shows roughly 100,000 clones, with 75% to 90% occurring only once. V shed 4 bases, J shed 0 bases, and the junction held 8 bases outside the gene matches. The CDR3 consists of 16 residues. Germline values: CDR1 LGHNA, CDR2 YNFKEQ. The TCR comes from a woman older than 75 with active COVID-19. The specimen was peripheral blood. The gene calls are TRBV4-2 and TRBJ2-7; 8 nucleotides match TRBD2. The CDR3 is CASSPFAGGVSYEQYF. For the CDR3, the DNA is TGTGCCAGCAGCCCTTTTGCGGGGGGAGTCTCCTACGAGCAGTACTTC.